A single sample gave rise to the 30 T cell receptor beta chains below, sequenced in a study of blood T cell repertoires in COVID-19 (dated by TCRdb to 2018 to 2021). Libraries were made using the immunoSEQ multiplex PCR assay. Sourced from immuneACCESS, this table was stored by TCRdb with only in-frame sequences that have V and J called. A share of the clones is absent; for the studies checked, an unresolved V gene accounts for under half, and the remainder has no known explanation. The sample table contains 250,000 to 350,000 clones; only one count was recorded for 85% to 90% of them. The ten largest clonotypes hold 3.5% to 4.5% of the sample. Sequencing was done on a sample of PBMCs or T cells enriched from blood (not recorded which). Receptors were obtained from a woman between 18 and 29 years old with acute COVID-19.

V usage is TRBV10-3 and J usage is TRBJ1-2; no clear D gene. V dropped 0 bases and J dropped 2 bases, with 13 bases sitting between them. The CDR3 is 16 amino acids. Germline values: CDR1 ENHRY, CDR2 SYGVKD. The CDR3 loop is CAISESKRNLNYGYTF. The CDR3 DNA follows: TGTGCCATCAGTGAGTCGAAGAGAAATTTAAACTATGGCTACACCTTC.

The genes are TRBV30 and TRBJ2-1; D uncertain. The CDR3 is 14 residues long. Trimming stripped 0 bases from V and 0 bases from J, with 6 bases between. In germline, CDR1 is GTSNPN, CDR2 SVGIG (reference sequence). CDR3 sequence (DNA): TGTGCCTGGAGTGTACCGAGCTCCTACAATGAGCAGTTCTTC. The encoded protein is CAWSVPSSYNEQFF.

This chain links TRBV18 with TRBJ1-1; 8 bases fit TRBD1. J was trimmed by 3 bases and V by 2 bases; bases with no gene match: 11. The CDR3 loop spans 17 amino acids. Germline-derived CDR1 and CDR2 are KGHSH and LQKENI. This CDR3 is CASSPIEQGERDTEAFF. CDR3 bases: TGTGCCAGCTCACCAATTGAACAGGGGGAGCGGGACACTGAAGCTTTCTTT.

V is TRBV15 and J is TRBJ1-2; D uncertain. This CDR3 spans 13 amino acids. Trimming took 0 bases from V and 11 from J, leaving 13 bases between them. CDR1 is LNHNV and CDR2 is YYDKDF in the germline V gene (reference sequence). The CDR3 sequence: CATSRDHQVLYTF. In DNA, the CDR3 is TGTGCCACCAGCAGAGATCATCAGGTTCTATACACCTTC.

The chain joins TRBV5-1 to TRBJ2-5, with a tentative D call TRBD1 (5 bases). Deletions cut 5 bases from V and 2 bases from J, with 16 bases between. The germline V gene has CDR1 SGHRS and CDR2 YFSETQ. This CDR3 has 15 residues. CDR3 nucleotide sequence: TGCGCCAGCAGACCGAGACAGACCGGACAAGAGACCCAGTACTTC. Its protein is CASRPRQTGQETQYF.

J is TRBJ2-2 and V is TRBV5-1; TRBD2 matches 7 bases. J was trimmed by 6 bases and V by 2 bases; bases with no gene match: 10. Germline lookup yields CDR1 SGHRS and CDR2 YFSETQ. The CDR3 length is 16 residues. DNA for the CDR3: TGCGCCAGCAGCTTAGGGGCGGGAGTTCTTTCCGGGGAGCTGTTTTTT. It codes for CASSLGAGVLSGELFF.

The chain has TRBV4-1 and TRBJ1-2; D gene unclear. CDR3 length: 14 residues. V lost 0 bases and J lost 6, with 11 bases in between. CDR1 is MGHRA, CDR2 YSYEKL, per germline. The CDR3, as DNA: TGCGCCAGCAGCCAAGATTCGGGTCGGAATGGCTACACCTTC. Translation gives CASSQDSGRNGYTF.

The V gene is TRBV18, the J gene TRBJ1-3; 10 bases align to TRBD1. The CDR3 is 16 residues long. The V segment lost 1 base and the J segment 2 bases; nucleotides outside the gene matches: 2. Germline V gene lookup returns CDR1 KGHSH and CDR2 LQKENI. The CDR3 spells CASSPQGQGPGNTIYF. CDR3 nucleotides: TGTGCCAGCTCACCACAGGGACAGGGGCCTGGAAACACCATATATTTT.

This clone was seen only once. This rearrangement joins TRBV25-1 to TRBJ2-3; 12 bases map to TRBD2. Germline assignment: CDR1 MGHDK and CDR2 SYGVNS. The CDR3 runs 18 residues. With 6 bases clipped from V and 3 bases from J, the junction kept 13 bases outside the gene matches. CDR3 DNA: TGTGCCAGCAGGGGTGGGCTAGCGGGAGGGAAATTTACAGATACGCAGTATTTT. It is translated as CASRGGLAGGKFTDTQYF. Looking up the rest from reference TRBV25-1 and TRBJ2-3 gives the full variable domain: EADIYQTPRYLVIGTGKKITLECSQTMGHDKMYWYQQDPGMELHLIHYSYGVNSTEKGDLSSESTVSRIRTEHFPLTLESARPSHTSQYLCASRGGLAGGKFTDTQYFGPGTRLTVL.

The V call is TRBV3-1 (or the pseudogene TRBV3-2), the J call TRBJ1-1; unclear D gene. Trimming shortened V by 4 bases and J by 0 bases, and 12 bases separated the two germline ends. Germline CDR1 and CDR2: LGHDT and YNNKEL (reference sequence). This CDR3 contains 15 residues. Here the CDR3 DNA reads TGTGCCAGCAGCCTCGGTCAACTCATGAACACTGAAGCTTTCTTT. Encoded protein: CASSLGQLMNTEAFF.

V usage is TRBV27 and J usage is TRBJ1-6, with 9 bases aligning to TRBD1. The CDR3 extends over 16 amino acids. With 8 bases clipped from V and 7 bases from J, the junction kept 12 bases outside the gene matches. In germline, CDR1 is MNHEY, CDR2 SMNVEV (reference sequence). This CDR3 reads CASGVTTGTGNSPLHF. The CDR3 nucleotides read TGTGCCAGCGGCGTAACGACCGGGACAGGGAATTCACCCCTCCACTTT.

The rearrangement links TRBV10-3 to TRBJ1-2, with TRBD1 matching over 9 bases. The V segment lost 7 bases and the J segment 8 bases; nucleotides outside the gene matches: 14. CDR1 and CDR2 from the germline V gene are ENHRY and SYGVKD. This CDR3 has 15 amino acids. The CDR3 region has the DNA TGTGCCATCACCCGTCAGACAGGGGGGGAAGGAGGCTACACCTTC. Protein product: CAITRQTGGEGGYTF.

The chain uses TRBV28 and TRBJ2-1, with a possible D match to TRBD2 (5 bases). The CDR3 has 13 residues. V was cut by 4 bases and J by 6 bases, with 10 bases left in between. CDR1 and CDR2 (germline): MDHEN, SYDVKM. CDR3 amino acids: CASSSRVSNEQFF. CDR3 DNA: TGTGCCAGCAGTTCGCGGGTCTCCAATGAGCAGTTCTTC. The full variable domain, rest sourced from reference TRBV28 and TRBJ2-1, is DVKVTQSSRYLVKRTGEKVFLECVQDMDHENMFWYRQDPGLGLRLIYFSYDVKMKEKGDIPEGYSVSREKKERFSLILESASTNQTSMYLCASSSRVSNEQFFGPGTRLTVL.

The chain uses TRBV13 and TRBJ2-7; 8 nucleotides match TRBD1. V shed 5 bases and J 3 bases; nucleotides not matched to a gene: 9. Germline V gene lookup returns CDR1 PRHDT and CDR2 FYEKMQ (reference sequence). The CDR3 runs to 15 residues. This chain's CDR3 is CASSPAGTGFYEQYF. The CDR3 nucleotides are TGTGCCAGCAGCCCCGCCGGGACAGGATTCTACGAGCAGTACTTC.

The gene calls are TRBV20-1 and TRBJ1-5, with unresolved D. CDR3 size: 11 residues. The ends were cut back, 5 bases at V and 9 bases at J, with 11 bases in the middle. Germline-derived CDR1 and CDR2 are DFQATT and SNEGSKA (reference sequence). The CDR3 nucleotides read TGCAGTGCTCTTACGGAGGGGCCCCAGCATTTT. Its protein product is CSALTEGPQHF.

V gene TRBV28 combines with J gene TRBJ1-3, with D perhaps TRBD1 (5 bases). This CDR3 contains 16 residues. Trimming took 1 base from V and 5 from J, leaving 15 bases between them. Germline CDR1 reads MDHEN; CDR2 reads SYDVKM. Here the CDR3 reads CASSLFTQGLRNTIYF. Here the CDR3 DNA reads TGTGCCAGCAGTTTATTCACCCAGGGTCTACGAAACACCATATATTTT.

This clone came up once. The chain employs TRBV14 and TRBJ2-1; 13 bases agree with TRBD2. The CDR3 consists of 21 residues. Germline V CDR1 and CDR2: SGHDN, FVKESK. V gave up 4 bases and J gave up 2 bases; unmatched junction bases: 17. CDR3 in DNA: TGTGCCAGCAGCCTTAAACGGGGGACTAGCGGGGCCCCGACCCCCTACAATGAGCAGTTCTTC. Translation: CASSLKRGTSGAPTPYNEQFF.

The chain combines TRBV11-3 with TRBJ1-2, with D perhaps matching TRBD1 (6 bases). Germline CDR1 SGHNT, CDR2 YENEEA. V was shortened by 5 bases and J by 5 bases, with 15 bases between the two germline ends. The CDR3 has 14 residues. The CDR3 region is CASSTTGAGYGYTF. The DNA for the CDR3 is TGTGCCAGCAGCACGACAGGTGCTGGGTATGGCTACACCTTC.

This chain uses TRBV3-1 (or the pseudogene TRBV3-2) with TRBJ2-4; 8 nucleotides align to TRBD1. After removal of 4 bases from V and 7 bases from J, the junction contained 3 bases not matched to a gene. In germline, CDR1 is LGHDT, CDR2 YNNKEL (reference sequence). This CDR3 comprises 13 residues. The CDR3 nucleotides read TGTGCCAGCAGCCGGACAGGGTTGAACATTCAGTACTTC. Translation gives CASSRTGLNIQYF.

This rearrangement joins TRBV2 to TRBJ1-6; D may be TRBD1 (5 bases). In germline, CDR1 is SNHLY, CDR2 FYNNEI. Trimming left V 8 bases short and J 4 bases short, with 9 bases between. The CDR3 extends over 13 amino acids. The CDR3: CASLKGYNSPLHF. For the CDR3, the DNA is TGTGCCAGCTTGAAGGGGTATAATTCACCCCTCCACTTT.

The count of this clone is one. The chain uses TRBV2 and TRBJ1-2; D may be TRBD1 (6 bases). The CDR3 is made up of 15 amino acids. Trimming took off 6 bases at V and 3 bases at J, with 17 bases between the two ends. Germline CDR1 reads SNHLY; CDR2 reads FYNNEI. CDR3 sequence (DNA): TGTGCCAGCAGCGCAGAACGGGGGGCCCACTATGGCTACACCTTC. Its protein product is CASSAERGAHYGYTF.

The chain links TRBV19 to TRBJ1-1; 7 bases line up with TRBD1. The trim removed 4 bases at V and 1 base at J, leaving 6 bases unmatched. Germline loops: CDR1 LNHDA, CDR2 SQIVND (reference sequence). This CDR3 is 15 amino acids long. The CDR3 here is CASSNPAGGNTEAFF. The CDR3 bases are TGTGCCAGTAGTAACCCGGCAGGGGGGAACACTGAAGCTTTCTTT.

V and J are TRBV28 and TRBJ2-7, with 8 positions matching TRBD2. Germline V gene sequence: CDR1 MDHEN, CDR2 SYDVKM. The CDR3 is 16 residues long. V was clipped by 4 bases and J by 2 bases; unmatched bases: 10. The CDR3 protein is CASSSGGRTLPYEQYF. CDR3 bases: TGTGCCAGCAGTTCAGGCGGGAGGACTCTCCCCTACGAGCAGTACTTC.

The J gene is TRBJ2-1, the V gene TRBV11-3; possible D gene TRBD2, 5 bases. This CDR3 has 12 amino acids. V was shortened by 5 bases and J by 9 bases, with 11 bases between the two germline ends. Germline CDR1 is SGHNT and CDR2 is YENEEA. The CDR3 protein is CASSRGSGEQFF. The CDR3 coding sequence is TGTGCCAGCAGCCGAGGGAGTGGTGAGCAGTTCTTC.

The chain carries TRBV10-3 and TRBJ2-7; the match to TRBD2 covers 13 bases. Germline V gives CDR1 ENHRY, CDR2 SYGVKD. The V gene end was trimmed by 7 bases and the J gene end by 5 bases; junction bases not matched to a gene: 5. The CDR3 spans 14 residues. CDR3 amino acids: CAITGLAGDHEQYF. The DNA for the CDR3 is TGTGCCATCACCGGACTAGCGGGAGATCACGAGCAGTACTTC.

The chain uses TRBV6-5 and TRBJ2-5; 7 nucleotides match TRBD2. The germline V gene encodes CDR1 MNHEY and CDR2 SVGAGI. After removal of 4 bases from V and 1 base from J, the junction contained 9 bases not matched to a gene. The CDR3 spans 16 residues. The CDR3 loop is CASSSTGLAGQETQYF. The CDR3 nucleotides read TGTGCCAGCAGTTCCACCGGGTTAGCGGGCCAAGAGACCCAGTACTTC.

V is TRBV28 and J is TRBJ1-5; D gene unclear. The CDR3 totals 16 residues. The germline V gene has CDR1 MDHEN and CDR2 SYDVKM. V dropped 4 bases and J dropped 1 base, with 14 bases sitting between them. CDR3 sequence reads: CASSSLESGSNQPQHF. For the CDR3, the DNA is TGTGCCAGCAGTTCCCTCGAAAGCGGAAGCAATCAGCCCCAGCATTTT.

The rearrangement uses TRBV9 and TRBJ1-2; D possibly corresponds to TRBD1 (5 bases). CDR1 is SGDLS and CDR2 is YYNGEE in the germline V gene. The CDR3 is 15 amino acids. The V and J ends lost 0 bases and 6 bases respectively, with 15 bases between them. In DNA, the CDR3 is TGTGCCAGCAGCGTAGCGGAGGGGCTTCTACATGGCTACACCTTC. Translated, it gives CASSVAEGLLHGYTF.

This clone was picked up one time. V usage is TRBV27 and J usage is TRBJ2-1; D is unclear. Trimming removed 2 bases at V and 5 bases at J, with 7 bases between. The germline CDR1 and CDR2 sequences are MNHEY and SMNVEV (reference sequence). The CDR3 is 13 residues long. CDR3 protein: CASSLAGNNEQFF. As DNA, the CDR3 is TGTGCCAGCAGTTTAGCAGGTAACAATGAGCAGTTCTTC.

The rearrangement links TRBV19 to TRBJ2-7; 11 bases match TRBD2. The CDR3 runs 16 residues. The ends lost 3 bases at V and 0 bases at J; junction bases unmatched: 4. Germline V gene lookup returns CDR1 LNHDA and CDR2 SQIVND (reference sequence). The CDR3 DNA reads TGTGCCAGTAGTATGCCCGGGACTAGCGGCTCCTACGAGCAGTACTTC. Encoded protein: CASSMPGTSGSYEQYF. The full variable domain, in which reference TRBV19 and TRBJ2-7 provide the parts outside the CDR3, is DGGITQSPKYLFRKEGQNVTLSCEQNLNHDAMYWYRQDPGQGLRLIYYSQIVNDFQKGDIAEGYSVSREKKESFPLTVTSAQKNPTAFYLCASSMPGTSGSYEQYFGPGTRLTVT.